Sequencing of this T cell receptor (beta chain) was carried out in a study of blood T cell repertoires in COVID-19. Study-level information: T cells, B-cell-depleted T cells, or PBMCs provided the cDNA or gDNA that served as material.

This clone was recorded a few times. Enrollees, about 18 to 89 years old, lived in approximately 25 US areas. Cohorts were determined from participant-reported clinical history. Original methodology: Reference gene primers were amplified, and this amplification served to estimate nucleated cell counts. Measured with immunoSEQ multiplex PCR; TCRdb has only the in-frame clones, and not every one. V and J calls plus clone size are reproduced from that table; the DNA served to infer D and trimming. The table shows 210,000 or so clones, with 83% occurring only once. V dropped 3 bases and J dropped 6 bases, with 9 bases sitting between them. Germline V gene data show CDR1 as SGHDT and CDR2 as YYEEEE. The CDR3 length is 12 residues.

Sequencing was carried out using PBMCs or T cells enriched from blood (not recorded which). The rearrangement uses TRBV5-6 and TRBJ1-2; D unclear. This clonotype was obtained from a woman in her forties or fifties who had been exposed to COVID-19. The CDR3 bases are TGTGCCAGCAGCTCTCGGGGTGATGGCTACACCTTC. Protein product: CASSSRGDGYTF.